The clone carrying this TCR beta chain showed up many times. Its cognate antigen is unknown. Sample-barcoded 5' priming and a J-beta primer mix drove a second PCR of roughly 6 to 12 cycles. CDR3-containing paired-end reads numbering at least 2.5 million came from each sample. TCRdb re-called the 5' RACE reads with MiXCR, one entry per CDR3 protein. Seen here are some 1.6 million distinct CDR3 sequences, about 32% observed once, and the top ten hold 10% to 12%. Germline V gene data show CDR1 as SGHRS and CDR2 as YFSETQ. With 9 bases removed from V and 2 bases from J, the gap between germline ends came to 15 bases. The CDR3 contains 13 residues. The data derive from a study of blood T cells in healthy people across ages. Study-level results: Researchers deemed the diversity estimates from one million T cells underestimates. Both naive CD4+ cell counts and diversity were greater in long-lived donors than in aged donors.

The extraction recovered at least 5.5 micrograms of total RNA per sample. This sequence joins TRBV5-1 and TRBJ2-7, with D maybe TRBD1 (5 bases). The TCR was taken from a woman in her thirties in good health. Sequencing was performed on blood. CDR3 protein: CATPTAYTYEQYF. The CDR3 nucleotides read TGCGCCACCCCGACAGCATACACCTACGAGCAGTACTTC. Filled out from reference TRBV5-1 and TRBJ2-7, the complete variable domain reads KAGVTQTPRYLIKTRGQQVTLSCSPISGHRSVSWYQQTPGQGLQFLFEYFSETQRNKGNFPGRFSGRQFSNSRSEMNVSTLELGDSALYLCATPTAYTYEQYFGPGTRLTVT.